This TCR beta chain was identified in a study of blood T cell repertoires in COVID-19. The CDR3 sequence is 12 residues long. The germline CDR1 and CDR2 sequences are SQVTM and ANQGSEA. V trimming: 4 bases; J trimming: 4 bases; junction bases outside the gene matches: 3. Some clones are missing from TCRdb's copy, which holds only in-frame ones; the method was immunoSEQ multiplex PCR. The data show about 210,000 clones, about 91% seen once. The source is a man younger than 45 with acute or convalescent COVID-19. Sequenced: peripheral blood. The chain combines TRBV29-1 with TRBJ1-1; 7 bases match TRBD1. The CDR3 region has the DNA TGCAGCGTTGTACAGGGGATCACTGAAGCTTTCTTT. Its translation: CSVVQGITEAFF.